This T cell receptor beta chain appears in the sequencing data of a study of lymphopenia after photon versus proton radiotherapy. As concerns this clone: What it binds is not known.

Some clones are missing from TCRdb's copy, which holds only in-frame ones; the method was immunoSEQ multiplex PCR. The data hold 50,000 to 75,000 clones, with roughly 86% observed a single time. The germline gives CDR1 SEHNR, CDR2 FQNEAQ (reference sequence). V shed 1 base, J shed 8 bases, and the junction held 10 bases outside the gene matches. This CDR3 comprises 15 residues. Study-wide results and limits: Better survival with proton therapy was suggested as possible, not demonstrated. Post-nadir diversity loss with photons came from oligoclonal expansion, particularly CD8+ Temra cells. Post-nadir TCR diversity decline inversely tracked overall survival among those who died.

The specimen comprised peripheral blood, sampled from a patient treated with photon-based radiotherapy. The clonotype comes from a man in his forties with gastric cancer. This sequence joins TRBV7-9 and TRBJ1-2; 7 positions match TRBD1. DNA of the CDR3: TGTGCCAGCAGCTTAGGGGGTGGACAGGTTGGCGGCTACACCTTC. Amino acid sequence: CASSLGGGQVGGYTF.